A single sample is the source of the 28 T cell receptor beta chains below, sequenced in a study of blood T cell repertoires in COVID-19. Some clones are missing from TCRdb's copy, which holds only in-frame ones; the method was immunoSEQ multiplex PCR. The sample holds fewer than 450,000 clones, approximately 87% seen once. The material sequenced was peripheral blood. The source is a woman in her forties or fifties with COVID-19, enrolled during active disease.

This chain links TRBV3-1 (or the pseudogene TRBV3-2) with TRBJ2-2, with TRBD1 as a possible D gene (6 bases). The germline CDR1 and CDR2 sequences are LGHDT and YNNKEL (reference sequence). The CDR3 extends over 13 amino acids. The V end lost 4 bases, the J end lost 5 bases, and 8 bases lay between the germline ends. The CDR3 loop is CASSRDITGELFF. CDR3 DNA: TGTGCCAGCAGCCGGGACATTACCGGGGAGCTGTTTTTT.

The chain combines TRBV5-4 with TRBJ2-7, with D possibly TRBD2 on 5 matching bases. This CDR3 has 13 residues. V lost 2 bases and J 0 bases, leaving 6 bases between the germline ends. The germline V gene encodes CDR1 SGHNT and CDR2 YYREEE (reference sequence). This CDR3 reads CASSFGISYEQYF. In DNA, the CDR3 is TGTGCCAGCAGCTTCGGGATCTCCTACGAGCAGTACTTC.

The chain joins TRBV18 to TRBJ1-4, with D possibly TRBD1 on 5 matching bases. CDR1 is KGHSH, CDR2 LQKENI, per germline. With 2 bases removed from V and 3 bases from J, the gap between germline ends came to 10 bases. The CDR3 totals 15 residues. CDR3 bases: TGTGCCAGCTCACCAGTTGGGGGGGCTAATGAAAAACTGTTTTTT. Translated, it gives CASSPVGGANEKLFF.

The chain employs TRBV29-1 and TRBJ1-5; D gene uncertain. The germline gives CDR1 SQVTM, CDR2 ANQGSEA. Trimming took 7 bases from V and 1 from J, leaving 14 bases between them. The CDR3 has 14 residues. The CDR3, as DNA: TGCAGCGCTCGTGGGCCCGGAAGCAATCAGCCCCAGCATTTT. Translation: CSARGPGSNQPQHF.

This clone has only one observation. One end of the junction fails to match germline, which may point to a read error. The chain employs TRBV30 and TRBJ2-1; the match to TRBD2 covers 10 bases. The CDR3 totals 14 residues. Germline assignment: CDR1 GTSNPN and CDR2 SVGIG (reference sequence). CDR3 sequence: CAWTGLADYNKQFF. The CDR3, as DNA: TGTGCCTGGACAGGACTAGCGGACTACAATAAGCAGTTCTTC.

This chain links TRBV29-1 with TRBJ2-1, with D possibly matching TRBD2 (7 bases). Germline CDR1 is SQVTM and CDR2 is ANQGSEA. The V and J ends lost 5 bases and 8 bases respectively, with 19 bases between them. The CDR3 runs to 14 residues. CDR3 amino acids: CSVLGGAAGDEQFF. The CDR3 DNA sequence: TGCAGCGTTTTAGGGGGGGCAGCGGGCGATGAGCAGTTCTTC.

The CDR3, as DNA: TGTGCCAGCAGTGCGACTAGCGGAAAGCAGTTCTTC. It encodes CASSATSGKQFF. This chain joins TRBV2 and TRBJ2-1, with TRBD2 identical over 9 bases. Germline loops: CDR1 SNHLY, CDR2 FYNNEI. The V and J ends lost 4 bases and 11 bases, in that order; junction bases with no gene match: 3. The CDR3 has 12 residues.

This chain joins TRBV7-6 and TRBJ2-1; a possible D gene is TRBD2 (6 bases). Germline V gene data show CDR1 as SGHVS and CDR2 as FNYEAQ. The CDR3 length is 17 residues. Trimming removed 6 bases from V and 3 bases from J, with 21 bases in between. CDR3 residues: CASSPLRSGAVYNEQFF. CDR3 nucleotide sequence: TGTGCCAGCAGTCCCCTTCGGTCGGGAGCGGTCTACAATGAGCAGTTCTTC.

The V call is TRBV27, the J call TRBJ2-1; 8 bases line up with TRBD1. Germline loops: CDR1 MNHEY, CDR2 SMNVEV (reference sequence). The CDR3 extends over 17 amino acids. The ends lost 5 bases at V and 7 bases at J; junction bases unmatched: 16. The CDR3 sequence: CASSPRYRDRSRNEQFF. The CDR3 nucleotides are TGTGCCAGCAGTCCGAGATACCGGGACAGGTCGCGGAATGAGCAGTTCTTC.

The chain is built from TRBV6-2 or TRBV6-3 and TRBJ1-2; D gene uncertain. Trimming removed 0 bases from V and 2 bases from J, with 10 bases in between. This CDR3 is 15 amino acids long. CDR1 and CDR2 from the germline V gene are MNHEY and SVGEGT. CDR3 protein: CASSYSGRSNYGYTF. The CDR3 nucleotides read TGTGCCAGCAGTTACTCCGGGAGATCCAACTATGGCTACACCTTC.

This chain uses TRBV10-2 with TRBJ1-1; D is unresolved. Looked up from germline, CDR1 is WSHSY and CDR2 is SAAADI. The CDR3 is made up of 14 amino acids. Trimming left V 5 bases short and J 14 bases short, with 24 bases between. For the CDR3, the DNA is TGCGCCAGCAGTTCCGGTACAGAAGTCTACTCTGCCTTCTTT. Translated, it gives CASSSGTEVYSAFF.

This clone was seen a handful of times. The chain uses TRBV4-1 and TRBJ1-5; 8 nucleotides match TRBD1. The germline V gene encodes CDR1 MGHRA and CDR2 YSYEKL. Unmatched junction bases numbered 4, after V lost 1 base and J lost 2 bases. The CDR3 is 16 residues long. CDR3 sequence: CASSQAPGQGNQPQHF. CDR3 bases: TGCGCCAGCAGCCAAGCACCGGGACAGGGCAATCAGCCCCAGCATTTT.

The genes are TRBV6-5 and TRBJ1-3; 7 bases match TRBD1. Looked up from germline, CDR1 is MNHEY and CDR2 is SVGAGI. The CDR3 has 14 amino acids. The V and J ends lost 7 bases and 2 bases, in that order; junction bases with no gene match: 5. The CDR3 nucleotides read TGTGCCAGCACCAGGGGGGTCCCTGGAAACACCATATATTTT. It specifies CASTRGVPGNTIYF.

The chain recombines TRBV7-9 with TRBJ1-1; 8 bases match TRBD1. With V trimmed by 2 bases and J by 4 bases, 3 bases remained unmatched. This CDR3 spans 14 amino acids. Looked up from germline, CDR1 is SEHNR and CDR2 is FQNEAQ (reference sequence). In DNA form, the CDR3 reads TGTGCCAGCAGCTTACAGGGGGCCGGCACTGAAGCTTTCTTT. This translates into CASSLQGAGTEAFF. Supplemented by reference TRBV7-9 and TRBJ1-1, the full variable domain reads DTGVSQNPRHKITKRGQNVTFRCDPISEHNRLYWYRQTLGQGPEFLTYFQNEAQLEKSRLLSDRFSAERPKGSFSTLEIQRTEQGDSAMYLCASSLQGAGTEAFFGQGTRLTVV.

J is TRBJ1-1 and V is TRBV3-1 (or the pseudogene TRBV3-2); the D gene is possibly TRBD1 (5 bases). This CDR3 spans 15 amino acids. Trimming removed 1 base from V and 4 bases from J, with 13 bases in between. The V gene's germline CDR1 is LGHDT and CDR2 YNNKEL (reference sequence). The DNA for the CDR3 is TGTGCCAGCAGCCAAGTCCGGGGGGGGGTCACTGAAGCTTTCTTT. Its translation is CASSQVRGGVTEAFF.

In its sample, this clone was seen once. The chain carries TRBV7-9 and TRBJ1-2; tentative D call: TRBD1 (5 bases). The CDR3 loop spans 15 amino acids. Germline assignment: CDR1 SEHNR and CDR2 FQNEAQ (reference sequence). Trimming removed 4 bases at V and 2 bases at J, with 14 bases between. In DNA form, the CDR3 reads TGTGCCAGCAGCTCGGTGGAGCCAGGGAACTATGGCTACACCTTC. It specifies CASSSVEPGNYGYTF.

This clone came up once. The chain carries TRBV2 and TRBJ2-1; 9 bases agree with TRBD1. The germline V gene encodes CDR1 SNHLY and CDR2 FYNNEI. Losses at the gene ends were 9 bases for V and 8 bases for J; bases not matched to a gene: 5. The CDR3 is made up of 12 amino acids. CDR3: CARQGAYDEQFF. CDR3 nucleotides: TGTGCCAGACAGGGGGCTTATGATGAGCAGTTCTTC. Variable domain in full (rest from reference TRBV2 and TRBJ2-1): EPEVTQTPSHQVTQMGQEVILRCVPISNHLYFYWYRQILGQKVEFLVSFYNNEISEKSEIFDDQFSVERPDGSNFTLKIRSTKLEDSAMYFCARQGAYDEQFFGPGTRLTVL.

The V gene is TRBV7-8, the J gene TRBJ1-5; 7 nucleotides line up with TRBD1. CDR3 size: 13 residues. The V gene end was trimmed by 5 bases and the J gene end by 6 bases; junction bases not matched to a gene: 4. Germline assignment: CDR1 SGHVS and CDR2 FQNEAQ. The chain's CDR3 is CASSRTGAQPQHF. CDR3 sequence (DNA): TGTGCCAGCAGCCGTACAGGGGCTCAGCCCCAGCATTTT.

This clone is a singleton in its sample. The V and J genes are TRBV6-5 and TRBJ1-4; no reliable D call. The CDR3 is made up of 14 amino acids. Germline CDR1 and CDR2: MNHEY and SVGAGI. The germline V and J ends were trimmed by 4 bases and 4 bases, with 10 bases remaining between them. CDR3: CASSSLPVNEKLFF. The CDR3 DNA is TGTGCCAGCAGTTCTCTCCCGGTTAATGAAAAACTGTTTTTT.

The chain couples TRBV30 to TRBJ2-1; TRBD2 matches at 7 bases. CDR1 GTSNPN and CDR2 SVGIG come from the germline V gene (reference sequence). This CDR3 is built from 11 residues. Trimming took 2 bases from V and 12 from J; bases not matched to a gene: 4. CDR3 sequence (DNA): TGTGCCTGGAGTAGGGAGGGAGGGCAGTTCTTC. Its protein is CAWSREGGQFF.

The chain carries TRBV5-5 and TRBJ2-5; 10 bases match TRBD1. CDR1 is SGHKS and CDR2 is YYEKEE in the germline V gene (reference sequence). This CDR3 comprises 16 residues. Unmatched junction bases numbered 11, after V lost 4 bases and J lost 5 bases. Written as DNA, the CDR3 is TGTGCCAGCAGCCGCAGGGCGGACAGGGGGGGCGAGACCCAGTACTTC. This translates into CASSRRADRGGETQYF.

The CDR3 DNA reads TGTGCCAGCAGCTCTAACACCGGGGAGCTGTTTTTT. This translates into CASSSNTGELFF. The V call is TRBV5-6, the J call TRBJ2-2; D remains unclear. There are 12 residues in the CDR3. CDR1 SGHDT and CDR2 YYEEEE come from the germline V gene. Trimming took 3 bases from V and 2 from J, leaving 2 bases between them.

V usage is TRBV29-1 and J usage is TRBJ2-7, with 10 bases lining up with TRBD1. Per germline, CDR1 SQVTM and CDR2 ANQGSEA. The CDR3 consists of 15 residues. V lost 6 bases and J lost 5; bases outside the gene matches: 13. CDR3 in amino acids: CSVDSSDRGEDEQYF. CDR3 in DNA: TGCAGCGTAGACTCCTCGGACAGGGGGGAGGACGAGCAGTACTTC.

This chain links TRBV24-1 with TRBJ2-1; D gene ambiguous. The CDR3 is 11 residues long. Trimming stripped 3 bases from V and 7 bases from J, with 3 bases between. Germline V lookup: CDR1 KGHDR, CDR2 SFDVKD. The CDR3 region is CATSDLNEQFF. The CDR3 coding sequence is TGTGCCACCAGTGATCTGAATGAGCAGTTCTTC.

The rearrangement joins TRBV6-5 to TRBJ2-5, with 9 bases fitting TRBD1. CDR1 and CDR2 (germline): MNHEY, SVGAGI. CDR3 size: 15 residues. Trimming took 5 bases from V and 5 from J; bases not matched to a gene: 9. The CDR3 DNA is TGTGCCAGCAGTCTTGGGACAGGGCAATGGGAGACCCAGTACTTC. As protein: CASSLGTGQWETQYF.

The chain's CDR3 is CASSIPLPGLGPPDTQYF. DNA for the CDR3: TGTGCCAGTAGTATCCCCCTCCCGGGACTAGGTCCCCCAGATACGCAGTATTTT. The chain links TRBV19 to TRBJ2-3, with 8 bases fitting TRBD2. The CDR3 is 18 amino acids. V shed 3 bases, J shed 4 bases, and the junction held 15 bases outside the gene matches. Germline CDR1 reads LNHDA; CDR2 reads SQIVND (reference sequence).

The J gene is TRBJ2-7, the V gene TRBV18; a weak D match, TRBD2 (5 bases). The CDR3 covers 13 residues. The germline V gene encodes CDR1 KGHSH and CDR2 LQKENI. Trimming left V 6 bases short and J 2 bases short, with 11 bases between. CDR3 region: CASSWTQTYEQYF. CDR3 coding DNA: TGTGCCAGCTCCTGGACTCAAACCTACGAGCAGTACTTC.

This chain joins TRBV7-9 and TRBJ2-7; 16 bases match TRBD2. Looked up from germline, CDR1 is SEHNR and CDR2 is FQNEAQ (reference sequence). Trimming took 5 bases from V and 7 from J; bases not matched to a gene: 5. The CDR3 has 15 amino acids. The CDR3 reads CASSQGLAGGHEQYF. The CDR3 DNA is TGTGCCAGCAGCCAGGGACTAGCGGGAGGGCATGAGCAGTACTTC.